One sample yielded the 21 T cell receptor beta chains listed below, sequenced in a study of patients and donors after allogeneic stem cell transplantation. Using its own MiXCR run on the RT-PCR reads, TCRdb lists one record per CDR3 protein. The table lists about 90,000 distinct CDR3 sequences, 48% of them singletons. Sequenced sample: blood, either unsorted or a sorted T cell fraction (not recorded which). These receptors were obtained from a human donor who was either an allogeneic HSCT recipient or a stem cell or donor lymphocyte infusion donor (not recorded which). It is not recorded whose cells these are; they may come from a transplant donor.

This sequence joins TRBV5-1 and TRBJ1-1; no firm D call. V was pared by 0 bases and J by 6 bases, with 9 bases between. The V gene's germline CDR1 is SGHRS and CDR2 YFSETQ. The CDR3 is 13 amino acids. The CDR3 reads CASSLDGLPEAFF. The CDR3 DNA reads as TGCGCCAGCAGCTTGGACGGATTGCCTGAAGCTTTCTTT.

The V gene is TRBV20-1, the J gene TRBJ1-2; D is unresolved. V lost 6 bases and J 4 bases, leaving 9 bases between the germline ends. The CDR3 loop spans 11 amino acids. The germline V gene encodes CDR1 DFQATT and CDR2 SNEGSKA (reference sequence). The CDR3 region is CSAGPFYGYTF. DNA of the CDR3: TGCAGTGCAGGGCCCTTCTATGGCTACACCTTC.

The J gene is TRBJ1-1, the V gene TRBV28, with D possibly being TRBD1 (6 bases). The ends were cut back, 5 bases at V and 0 bases at J, with 10 bases in the middle. CDR3 size: 14 residues. CDR1 and CDR2 from the germline V gene are MDHEN and SYDVKM. CDR3 DNA sequence: TGTGCCAGCAGTACTGGACAGTTGAACACTGAAGCTTTCTTT. Its protein product is CASSTGQLNTEAFF.

This clonotype has only a few counts. Here the CDR3 reads CSALDRRSNQPQHF. The CDR3 DNA sequence: TGCAGTGCTTTGGACAGGCGGAGCAATCAGCCCCAGCATTTT. The J gene is TRBJ1-5, the V gene TRBV20-1; 7 positions match TRBD1. With 5 bases clipped from V and 1 base from J, the junction kept 5 bases outside the gene matches. The CDR3 runs 14 residues. The germline V gene encodes CDR1 DFQATT and CDR2 SNEGSKA (reference sequence).

This rearrangement joins TRBV7-9 to TRBJ1-5; D perhaps matches TRBD1 (6 bases). The germline V gene encodes CDR1 SEHNR and CDR2 FQNEAQ (reference sequence). V gave up 4 bases and J gave up 1 base, with 11 bases separating them. This CDR3 region has 15 residues. DNA of the CDR3: TGTGCCAGCAGCTCCCCGGGGGCCAGCAATCAGCCCCAGCATTTT. Its protein is CASSSPGASNQPQHF.

This chain joins TRBV12-3 or TRBV12-4 and TRBJ1-6; 7 positions agree with TRBD1. With 5 bases clipped from V and 10 bases from J, the junction kept 8 bases outside the gene matches. The CDR3 is 14 amino acids. CDR3 in amino acids: CASSIDRDESPLHF. For the CDR3, the DNA is TGTGCCAGCAGTATCGACAGGGACGAATCACCCCTCCACTTT.

The gene calls are TRBV12-3 or TRBV12-4 and TRBJ2-5; D could derive from TRBD1 or TRBD2 (5 bases each). The V gene lost 2 bases and the J gene lost 4 bases, with 14 bases spanning the gap. This CDR3 contains 15 residues. The chain's CDR3 is CASSLRGRQGETQYF. The CDR3 DNA follows: TGTGCCAGCAGTTTAAGGGGACGTCAGGGAGAGACCCAGTACTTC.

V and J are TRBV5-1 and TRBJ1-1; a weak D match, TRBD1 (6 bases). The CDR3 is 15 amino acids. Germline CDR1 SGHRS, CDR2 YFSETQ. V lost 0 bases and J lost 3, with 12 bases in between. CDR3 bases: TGCGCCAGCAGCTTGGCGGAACAGGGTCACACTGAAGCTTTCTTT. This codes for CASSLAEQGHTEAFF.

This sequence joins TRBV7-9 and TRBJ1-1; D call uncertain. This CDR3 is 13 amino acids long. V shed 8 bases and J shed 1 base, with 11 bases lying between them. The germline V gene encodes CDR1 SEHNR and CDR2 FQNEAQ (reference sequence). CDR3 coding DNA: TGTGCCAGCCAGCTTAGCAAGAACACTGAAGCTTTCTTT. This gives the protein CASQLSKNTEAFF.

This clonotype was counted only a few times. V usage is TRBV20-1 and J usage is TRBJ1-2; D may be TRBD1 (5 bases). Germline CDR1 DFQATT, CDR2 SNEGSKA (reference sequence). Trimming took 3 bases from V and 6 from J, leaving 14 bases between them. The CDR3 is 13 residues long. CDR3 nucleotides: TGCAGTGCTAGCGGGACTCCCGGGGATGGCTACACCTTC. Protein: CSASGTPGDGYTF.

The rearrangement links TRBV7-2 to TRBJ1-2, with D possibly TRBD1 on 6 matching bases. The CDR3 is 17 amino acids. Trimming stripped 1 base from V and 4 bases from J, with 19 bases between. Germline values: CDR1 SGHTA, CDR2 FQGNSA. CDR3 nucleotide sequence: TGTGCCAGCAGCTTAGTGGACGGATCCCTCAGGGGCTATGGCTACACCTTC. This encodes CASSLVDGSLRGYGYTF.

The chain couples TRBV2 to TRBJ2-5; D is possibly TRBD1 (6 bases). V lost 8 bases and J 2 bases, leaving 15 bases between the germline ends. Per the germline V gene, CDR1 is SNHLY and CDR2 is FYNNEI. CDR3 length equals 14 residues. In DNA, the CDR3 is TGTGCCAGCTTGACAGGCGTCGTTCAAGAGACCCAGTACTTC. Its protein is CASLTGVVQETQYF.

This clonotype was found a few times. The gene calls are TRBV27 and TRBJ1-1; 7 bases agree with TRBD1. This CDR3 is built from 15 residues. J lost 3 bases, V lost 3 bases, and 7 bases had no gene match. From germline, CDR1 is MNHEY and CDR2 SMNVEV (reference sequence). The CDR3 protein is CASSLWGQLDTEAFF. Here the CDR3 DNA reads TGTGCCAGCAGTTTGTGGGGACAGCTCGACACTGAAGCTTTCTTT.

The chain uses TRBV4-2 and TRBJ1-1; a weak D match, TRBD1 (6 bases). CDR1 and CDR2 from the germline V gene are LGHNA and YNFKEQ. CDR3 length: 15 amino acids. The V gene lost 0 bases and the J gene lost 4 bases, with 12 bases spanning the gap. Here the CDR3 DNA reads TGTGCCAGCAGCCAAGATTTAGGGGGACGCACTGAAGCTTTCTTT. This translates into CASSQDLGGRTEAFF.

A few counts support this clonotype. V and J are TRBV28 and TRBJ2-3; D remains unclear. The CDR3 is made up of 15 amino acids. Germline V gives CDR1 MDHEN, CDR2 SYDVKM. The V end was cut by 5 bases, the J end by 2 bases, with 14 bases between. The CDR3 here is CASSMDGRFTDTQYF. CDR3 DNA: TGTGCCAGCAGTATGGACGGACGTTTCACAGATACGCAGTATTTT.

This chain connects TRBV10-3 to TRBJ1-2; 7 nucleotides agree with TRBD1. Per germline, CDR1 ENHRY and CDR2 SYGVKD. CDR3 length: 14 amino acids. V shed 4 bases, J shed 3 bases, and the junction held 5 bases outside the gene matches. Here the CDR3 reads CAISAARGDYGYTF. CDR3 sequence (DNA): TGTGCCATCAGTGCGGCCAGGGGGGACTATGGCTACACCTTC.

The rearrangement joins TRBV6-6 to TRBJ1-1, with no clear D. The CDR3 is 13 residues long. V dropped 0 bases and J dropped 8 bases, with 10 bases sitting between them. Per germline, CDR1 MNHNY and CDR2 SVGAGI (reference sequence). The CDR3 DNA follows: TGTGCCAGCAGTTACTCCGACACATCCGAAGCTTTCTTT. Protein: CASSYSDTSEAFF.

The chain combines TRBV19 with TRBJ1-4; 8 bases map to TRBD1. This CDR3 has 12 residues. Germline V gives CDR1 LNHDA, CDR2 SQIVND (reference sequence). In DNA, the CDR3 is TGTGGCTCGACAGGGGACGGAGAAAAACTGTTTTTT. As protein: CGSTGDGEKLFF.

The genes are TRBV12-3 or TRBV12-4 and TRBJ1-4; 7 nucleotides match TRBD1. The CDR3 is made up of 14 amino acids. V gave up 4 bases and J gave up 2 bases; unmatched junction bases: 1. The CDR3 loop is CASSSQGTNEKLFF. Written as DNA, the CDR3 is TGTGCCAGCAGTTCACAGGGGACTAATGAAAAACTGTTTTTT.

This clonotype turned up a few times. The chain uses TRBV12-3 or TRBV12-4 and TRBJ1-6; D gene uncertain. Trimming took off 5 bases at V and 4 bases at J, with 12 bases between the two ends. The CDR3 has 15 residues. CDR3 bases: TGTGCCAGCAGTATTGGCCAAGTATATAATTCACCCCTCCACTTT. It is translated as CASSIGQVYNSPLHF.

This clonotype came up a few times. The CDR3 protein is CASRGDIGYTGNTIYF. The CDR3 DNA is TGTGCCAGCCGGGGGGACATCGGATATACTGGAAACACCATATATTTT. This chain links TRBV4-2 with TRBJ1-3; possible D gene TRBD1, 6 bases. The CDR3 runs to 16 residues. The V end was cut by 8 bases, the J end by 2 bases, with 19 bases between. The germline CDR1 and CDR2 sequences are LGHNA and YNFKEQ.